These T cell receptor beta chains were read from a single sample in a study of T cell changes during pregnancy in multiple sclerosis. TCRdb's copy holds only in-frame clones and misses some; the assay was immunoSEQ multiplex PCR. The table has around 62,000 clones, over 75% seen once. Sequencing used peripheral blood, obtained in the third trimester of pregnancy. These receptors came from a female donor with multiple sclerosis, enrolled in a pregnancy study. Each CDR3 is given with its conserved first and last residue. The order of the fields is V gene, clone size, J gene, D gene, CDR3 protein, CDR3 DNA. The D gene is left open where the match is weak. Clone sizes are given selectively: once, few, many, or a class where the clone is expanded.

>TRBV7-6|-|TRBJ2-1|TRBD2
CASSFRLAGVGEQFF
TGTGCCAGCAGCTTCCGGCTAGCGGGGGTGGGTGAGCAGTTCTTC
>TRBV9|-|TRBJ1-3|-
CASSQTSGQGYTIYF
TGTGCCAGCAGCCAGACCTCCGGCCAGGGCTACACCATATATTTT
>TRBV4-1|-|TRBJ2-2|TRBD2
CASSQSRYQAGGLWGELFF
TGCGCCAGCAGCCAATCCCGGTACCAAGCGGGAGGGCTTTGGGGGGAGCTGTTTTTT
>TRBV7-9|-|TRBJ1-6|TRBD1
CASSGQGEYNSPLHF
TGTGCCAGCAGCGGACAGGGGGAGTATAATTCACCCCTCCACTTT
>TRBV7-2|once|TRBJ1-2|-
CASSFSESYGYTF
TGTGCCAGCAGCTTTTCTGAGAGCTATGGCTACACCTTC
>TRBV5-1|-|TRBJ2-7|TRBD1
CASSYRTGDSYEQYF
TGCGCCAGCAGCTACAGGACAGGGGACTCCTACGAGCAGTACTTC
>TRBV27|once|TRBJ1-2|-
CASSLSPSRGYTF
TGTGCCAGCAGTTTATCCCCCAGTCGCGGCTACACCTTC
>TRBV19|-|TRBJ2-4|-
CASSIGSLSIQYF
TGTGCCAGTAGTATTGGTAGCCTCAGCATTCAGTACTTC
>TRBV4-1|-|TRBJ1-5|-
CASSQEEGNNQPQHF
TGCGCCAGCAGCCAAGAGGAGGGGAACAATCAGCCCCAGCATTTT
>TRBV7-5|-|TRBJ1-1|-
CVRSLALDAGESFF
TGTGTCAGAAGCTTAGCCTTGGACGCAGGGGAATCTTTCTTT
>TRBV18|-|TRBJ2-3|TRBD2
CASSPQSGGSTDTQYF
TGTGCCAGCTCACCACAGAGCGGGGGGAGCACAGATACGCAGTATTTT
>TRBV5-6|-|TRBJ2-5|TRBD2
CASSLRGVGETQYF
TGTGCCAGCAGCTTGCGGGGGGTTGGGGAGACCCAGTACTTC
>TRBV4-2|once|TRBJ2-3|TRBD2
CASSYSGGAVLGTDTQYF
TGTGCCAGCAGCTATAGCGGGGGGGCAGTTCTAGGCACAGATACGCAGTATTTT
>TRBV18|-|TRBJ2-7|TRBD2
CASSPTSGGPLSYEQYF
TGTGCCAGCTCACCAACTAGCGGGGGGCCCTTATCCTACGAGCAGTACTTC
>TRBV19|-|TRBJ2-2|TRBD2
CASRSRVKRETAGELFF
TGTGCCAGTAGATCCAGGGTTAAGCGGGAGACGGCCGGGGAGCTGTTTTTT
>TRBV7-9|-|TRBJ2-6|-
CASSPGDPLLFSGANVLTF
TGTGCCAGCAGCCCGGGGGACCCTCTTCTATTCTCTGGGGCCAACGTCCTGACTTTC
>TRBV5-1|-|TRBJ2-3|TRBD2
CASSTNRLAGESDTQYF
TGCGCCAGCAGCACGAACAGACTAGCGGGGGAGTCTGATACGCAGTATTTT
>TRBV6-5|-|TRBJ1-2|-
CASSYVARGYGYTF
TGTGCCAGCAGTTACGTCGCCAGGGGCTACGGCTACACCTTC
>TRBV28|-|TRBJ2-1|TRBD2
CASSFSRAGEEFF
TGTGCCAGCAGTTTTTCTAGGGCGGGAGAGGAATTCTTC
>TRBV19|-|TRBJ1-5|-
CASSILGGGNQPQHF
TGTGCCAGTAGTATCTTGGGGGGAGGCAATCAGCCCCAGCATTTT
>TRBV10-1|-|TRBJ1-1|-
CASSGGRTEAFF
TGCGCCAGCAGTGGGGGGCGGACTGAAGCTTTCTTT
>TRBV6-6|-|TRBJ1-4|TRBD1
CASKSPAGGGEKLFF
TGTGCCAGCAAATCCCCGGCAGGGGGCGGGGAAAAACTGTTTTTT
>TRBV6-5|once|TRBJ2-5|-
CASSYSGGQGETQYF
TGTGCCAGCAGTTACTCCGGGGGTCAAGGGGAGACCCAGTACTTC
>TRBV28|-|TRBJ1-1|-
CASSRKSLQGTEAFF
TGTGCCAGCAGTAGAAAATCCCTACAGGGCACTGAAGCTTTCTTT
>TRBV27|-|TRBJ2-3|-
CASSLKGGGTDTQYF
TGTGCCAGCAGTTTAAAGGGGGGGGGCACAGATACGCAGTATTTT
>TRBV2|once|TRBJ1-1|-
CASSTELNTEAFF
TGTGCCAGCAGCACAGAATTGAACACTGAAGCTTTCTTT
>TRBV27|-|TRBJ2-1|-
CASSLSTLNEQFF
TGTGCCAGCAGTTTGTCGACTCTCAATGAGCAGTTCTTC
>TRBV2|-|TRBJ1-1|-
CASRSEVRTNTEAFF
TGTGCCAGCAGATCCGAGGTCCGGACTAACACTGAAGCTTTCTTT
>TRBV7-9|few|TRBJ1-2|TRBD1
CASSPLGGYYGYTF
TGTGCCAGCAGCCCTTTAGGGGGCTACTATGGCTACACCTTC
>TRBV29-1|-|TRBJ1-2|TRBD1
CSATTGGNGYTF
TGCAGCGCTACTACAGGGGGCAATGGCTACACCTTC
>TRBV10-3|-|TRBJ1-4|TRBD1
CAISPDRMNEKLFF
TGTGCCATCAGCCCGGACAGGATGAATGAAAAACTGTTTTTT
>TRBV5-4|-|TRBJ2-1|-
CASRFGVGDNEQFF
TGTGCCAGCAGATTTGGGGTCGGGGACAATGAGCAGTTCTTC
>TRBV16|once|TRBJ2-6|-
CASSLTGSGANVLTF
TGTGCCAGCAGCCTCACAGGGTCTGGGGCCAACGTCCTGACTTTC
>TRBV27|-|TRBJ2-1|-
CASSLAGAQYNEQFF
TGTGCCAGCAGTTTAGCAGGGGCCCAATACAATGAGCAGTTCTTC
>TRBV27|once|TRBJ2-7|TRBD1
CASSVQGASYEQYF
TGTGCCAGCAGCGTACAGGGGGCCTCCTACGAGCAGTACTTC
>TRBV6-1|few|TRBJ2-7|-
CASSAQKAGTPTFWREQYF
TGTGCCAGCAGTGCGCAGAAAGCCGGGACACCGACCTTTTGGAGGGAGCAGTACTTC
>TRBV30|once|TRBJ2-2|TRBD1
CAWSRGRAGELFF
TGTGCCTGGTCCAGGGGGCGCGCCGGGGAGCTGTTTTTT
>TRBV10-3|-|TRBJ1-3|TRBD1
CAIRQGDSGNTIYF
TGTGCCATCAGACAGGGGGACTCTGGAAACACCATATATTTT